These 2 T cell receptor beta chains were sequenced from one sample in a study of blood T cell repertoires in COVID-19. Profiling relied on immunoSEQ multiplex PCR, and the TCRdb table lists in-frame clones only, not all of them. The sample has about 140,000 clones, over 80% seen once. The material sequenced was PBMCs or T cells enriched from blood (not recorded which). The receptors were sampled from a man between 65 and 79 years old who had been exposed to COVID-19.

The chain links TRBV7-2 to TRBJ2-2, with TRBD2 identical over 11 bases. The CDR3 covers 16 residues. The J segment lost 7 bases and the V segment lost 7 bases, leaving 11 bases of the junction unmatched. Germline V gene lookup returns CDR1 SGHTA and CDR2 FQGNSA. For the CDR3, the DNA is TGTGCCAGCACCCTTAGCGGGAGGGCCTTAAGCGGGGAGCTGTTTTTT. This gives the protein CASTLSGRALSGELFF.

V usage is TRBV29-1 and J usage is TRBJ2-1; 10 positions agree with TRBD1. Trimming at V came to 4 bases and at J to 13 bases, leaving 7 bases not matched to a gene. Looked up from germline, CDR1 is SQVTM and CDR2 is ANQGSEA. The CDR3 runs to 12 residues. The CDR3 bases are TGCAGCGTTGTCCTTCGGGACAGGGGACAGTTCTTC. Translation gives CSVVLRDRGQFF.